The 4 T cell receptor beta chains given below trace back to one sample, sequenced in a study of T cell repertoires in cytomegalovirus infection. TCRdb re-analysed the reads in MiXCR, keeping a single row per CDR3 protein. The repertoire has 250,000 to 300,000 distinct CDR3 sequences, under 30% of them found once; the top ten carry roughly 14%. The sample comprised PBMCs. The receptors shown here come from a human donor in good health (CMV status not recorded). Some clones in this sample may be carry-over from other donors' samples.

This clonotype was seen more than once but under ten times. The CDR3 protein is CASSRGPGTGSGQPQHF. The CDR3 bases are TGTGCCAGCAGTAGAGGTCCCGGGACAGGGTCGGGTCAGCCCCAGCATTTT. The chain links TRBV6-5 to TRBJ1-5; 9 bases line up with TRBD1. J was trimmed by 6 bases and V by 5 bases; bases with no gene match: 14. The CDR3 extends over 17 amino acids. Germline CDR1 is MNHEY and CDR2 is SVGAGI.

This clonotype was seen more than once but under ten times. V is TRBV7-9 and J is TRBJ2-4; D is possibly TRBD1 or TRBD2 (6 bases each). Germline values: CDR1 SEHNR, CDR2 FQNEAQ (reference sequence). V lost 2 bases and J lost 8, with 22 bases in between. The CDR3 runs to 17 residues. As DNA, the CDR3 is TGTGCCAGCAGCTTAAGGGTCGGGGGCGGGCGACAGGACATTCAGTACTTC. Its translation: CASSLRVGGGRQDIQYF.

This clonotype appeared a few times. V and J are TRBV7-2 and TRBJ2-3; D is possibly TRBD1 or TRBD2 (5 bases each). Trimming shortened V by 1 base and J by 5 bases, and 22 bases separated the two germline ends. Looked up from germline, CDR1 is SGHTA and CDR2 is FQGNSA. The CDR3 contains 18 residues. The CDR3 here is CASSLGTRDGRMGDTQYF. CDR3 nucleotide sequence: TGTGCCAGCAGCTTAGGGACGAGGGACGGACGGATGGGAGATACGCAGTATTTT.

In this sample, this clonotype turned up many times. The genes are TRBV7-8 and TRBJ1-2; D may be TRBD1 (5 bases). Trimming took 2 bases from V and 3 from J, leaving 10 bases between them. Germline V lookup: CDR1 SGHVS, CDR2 FQNEAQ. The CDR3 runs 14 residues. The CDR3 coding sequence is TGTGCCAGCAGCTTAACAGGCAGGGACTATGGCTACACCTTC. The encoded protein is CASSLTGRDYGYTF.